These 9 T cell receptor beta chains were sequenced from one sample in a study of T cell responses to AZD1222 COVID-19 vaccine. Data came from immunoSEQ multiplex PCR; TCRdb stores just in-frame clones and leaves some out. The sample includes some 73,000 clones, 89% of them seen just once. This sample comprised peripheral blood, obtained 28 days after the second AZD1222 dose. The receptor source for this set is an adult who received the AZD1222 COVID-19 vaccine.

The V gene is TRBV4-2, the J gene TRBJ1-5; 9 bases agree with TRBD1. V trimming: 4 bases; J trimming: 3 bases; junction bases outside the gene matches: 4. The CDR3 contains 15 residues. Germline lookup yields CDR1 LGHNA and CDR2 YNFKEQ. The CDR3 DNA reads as TGTGCCAGCAGCCTAGGGACAGGGAACAATCAGCCCCAGCATTTT. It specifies CASSLGTGNNQPQHF.

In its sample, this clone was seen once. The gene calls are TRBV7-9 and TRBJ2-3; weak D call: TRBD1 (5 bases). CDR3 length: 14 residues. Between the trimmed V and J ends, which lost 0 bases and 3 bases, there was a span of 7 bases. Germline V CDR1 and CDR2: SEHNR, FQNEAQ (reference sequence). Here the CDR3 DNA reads TGTGCCAGCAGCTTAGCCCGACAGACAGATACGCAGTATTTT. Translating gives CASSLARQTDTQYF.

The CDR3: CASSLAGPGGHYEQYF. Here the CDR3 DNA reads TGTGCCAGCAGTTTAGCAGGACCGGGGGGCCACTACGAGCAGTACTTC. The chain carries TRBV28 and TRBJ2-7; TRBD2 is a possible D gene (7 bases). The CDR3 covers 16 residues. Germline CDR1 and CDR2: MDHEN and SYDVKM. V lost 2 bases and J 3 bases, leaving 17 bases between the germline ends.

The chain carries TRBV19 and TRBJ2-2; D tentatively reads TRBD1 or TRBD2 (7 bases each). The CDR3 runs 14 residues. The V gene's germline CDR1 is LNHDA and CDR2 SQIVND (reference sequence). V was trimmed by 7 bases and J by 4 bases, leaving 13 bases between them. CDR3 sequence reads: CASKGGGPTGELFF. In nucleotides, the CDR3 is TGTGCCAGTAAGGGAGGGGGCCCCACCGGGGAGCTGTTTTTT.

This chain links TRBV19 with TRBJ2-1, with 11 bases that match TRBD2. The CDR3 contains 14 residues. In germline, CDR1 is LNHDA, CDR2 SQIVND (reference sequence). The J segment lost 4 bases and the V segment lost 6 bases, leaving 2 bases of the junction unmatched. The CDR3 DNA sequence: TGTGCCAGTAGACTAGCGGGGGCTTACAATGAGCAGTTCTTC. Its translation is CASRLAGAYNEQFF. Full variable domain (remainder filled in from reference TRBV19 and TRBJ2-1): DGGITQSPKYLFRKEGQNVTLSCEQNLNHDAMYWYRQDPGQGLRLIYYSQIVNDFQKGDIAEGYSVSREKKESFPLTVTSAQKNPTAFYLCASRLAGAYNEQFFGPGTRLTVL.

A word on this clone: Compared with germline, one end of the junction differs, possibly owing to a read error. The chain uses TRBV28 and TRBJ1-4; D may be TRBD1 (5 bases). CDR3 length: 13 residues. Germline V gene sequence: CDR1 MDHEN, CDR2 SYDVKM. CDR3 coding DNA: TGTGCCAGCAGTCCCGGGACCTATGAAACACTGTTTTTT. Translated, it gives CASSPGTYETLFF.

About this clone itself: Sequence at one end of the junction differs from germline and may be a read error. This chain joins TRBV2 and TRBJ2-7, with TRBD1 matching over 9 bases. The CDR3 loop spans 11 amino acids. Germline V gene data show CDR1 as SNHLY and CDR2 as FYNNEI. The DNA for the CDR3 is TGTGCCTCCAGGGAGGGACAGGGAATCCTGTTC. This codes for CASREGQGILF.

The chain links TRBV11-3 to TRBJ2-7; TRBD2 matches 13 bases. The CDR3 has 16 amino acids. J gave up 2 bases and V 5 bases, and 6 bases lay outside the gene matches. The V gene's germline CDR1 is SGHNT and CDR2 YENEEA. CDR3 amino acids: CASSRRTSGRTYEQYV. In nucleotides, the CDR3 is TGTGCCAGCAGCCGCAGGACTAGCGGGAGAACCTACGAGCAGTACGTC.

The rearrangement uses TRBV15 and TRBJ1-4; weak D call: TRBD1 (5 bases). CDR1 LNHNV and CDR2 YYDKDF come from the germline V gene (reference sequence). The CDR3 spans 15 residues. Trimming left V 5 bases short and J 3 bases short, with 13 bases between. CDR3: CATSPGWGANEKLFF. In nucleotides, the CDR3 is TGTGCCACCAGCCCCGGATGGGGGGCTAATGAAAAACTGTTTTTT.